This entry concerns a single TCR beta chain. This clonotype was picked up many times. This clone's antigen is unknown. No quality values exist for individual bases; no much larger clone is one base distant. Ophthalmopathy patients had moderately to severely active disease, with a Clinical Activity Score of 3 or more, a NOSPECS grade of 4 or more, and a disease duration of less than 3 months. Any patient with an uncontrolled infection, another autoimmune disease, pregnancy or lactation was excluded. Clinical symptoms, serum thyroxine and TRAb, thyroid ultrasound, and orbital computed tomography formed the basis for the diagnoses. Ficoll-Paque density gradient centrifugation was used to isolate PBMCs from 8 to 10 ml of fresh peripheral blood. Trizol reagent was used to extract total RNA, and RNA quality was then checked on an Agilent 2100 Bioanalyzer. The CDR3 measures 15 amino acids from cysteine to phenylalanine. Only the CDR3 part of the read is kept: 45 bases, read in frame from the first base. Relative to germline, V is missing 3 bases and J is missing 2 bases, with 6 bases of the junction outside any gene match.

The sample is drawn from a study of T cells in Graves' hyperthyroidism and ophthalmopathy (dated by TCRdb to between 2019 and 2020). For the wider study: Peripheral blood was collected at initial diagnosis, before any treatment. The roughly 90 discovery patients were divided at random into training and test sets in a 7:3 ratio. An independent validation cohort of around 19 hyperthyroidism patients and 17 patients who later progressed to ophthalmopathy tested prospective prediction of ophthalmopathy. The study also compared thyroid tissue and blood T-cell repertoires from more than five Graves' hyperthyroidism patients. Following sampling, methimazole starting at 30 mg daily was given to hyperthyroidism patients, and high-dose intravenous methylprednisolone was given to ophthalmopathy patients. According to the paper, TCR Vbeta CDR3 sequencing was carried out on over 130 peripheral blood samples, which came from 40 to 45 ophthalmopathy, 75 or so hyperthyroidism and roughly 17 progressor patients. To identify distinguishing TCR V-J signatures, a discovery cohort of 90 to 100 patients was used, comprising 40 to 45 with Graves' ophthalmopathy and some 57 with stable Graves' hyperthyroidism.

Summary of the overall study and its limitations: During validation, the model predicted progression to ophthalmopathy a median of about 6.3 months ahead of onset, with 60% to 71% sensitivity and roughly 72% specificity. Most expanded thyroid clonotypes (frequency above 0.001) were also detected in blood, a finding suggesting that blood repertoires may reflect thyroid immune responses. A 13 V-J signature model separated ophthalmopathy from stable hyperthyroidism, with around 88% sensitivity and roughly 81% specificity in cross-validation and 80%/75% in testing. Sample size was not statistically predetermined, and investigators were not blinded to group allocation.

Amplification of TCR beta CDR3 regions was carried out from RNA transcripts. A first-round RT-PCR of the TCR CDR3 used the HTBI primer set with the Qiagen OneStep RT-PCR kit. Libraries were constructed in a second round of multiplex PCR, after which size selection and purification were performed. Sequencing of the libraries was done on an Illumina HiSeq2000 using paired-end 100 bp reads. Per the authors' processing: SOAPnuke was used to process the raw data, with reads discarded if the reads contained adapters or uncalled bases, had a mean Phred below 15, or lacked an exact constant-primer or identifier match. High-quality paired reads were merged using COPE v1.2.5, and each unique nucleotide sequence was defined as a clonotype. MiTCR v1.1 was used to align the clonotypes against IMGT TRBV, TRBD and TRBJ reference segments. Analysis was restricted to V-J combinations with a frequency above 0.0001, which covered about 99% of repertoires. A TCS score was defined as the ratio between F50 (clonal expansion) and ExV (chaos), using BLOSUM62-based TCRdist between CDR3 peptides within each V-J. Welch's t-statistics and random forest reduced around 550 V-J features to 10 to 15, which were used in a naive Bayes classifier (R e1071). TCRdb ran its own pipeline on the public reads, namely fastp trimming at Q25 and MiXCR clone calling, and kept in-frame beta chains. Each CDR3 protein appears once, grouped with its most common genes and DNA. V and J calls and clone size were set by TCRdb, not the authors. Across this sample there are 330,000 or so distinct CDR3 sequences, with around 18% seen only once. The biggest ten clones account for around 15% of the sample.

The sequencing input was blood. The origin of this receptor is a woman between 40 and 50 years old with Graves' ophthalmopathy. In this chain, TRBV12-3 or TRBV12-4 is recombined with TRBJ2-7, and TRBD2 matches 8 of the central bases. CDR3 reads: CASSFKAGETYEQYF. The sequenced DNA: TGTGCCAGCAGTTTTAAAGCGGGAGAAACCTACGAGCAGTACTTC.